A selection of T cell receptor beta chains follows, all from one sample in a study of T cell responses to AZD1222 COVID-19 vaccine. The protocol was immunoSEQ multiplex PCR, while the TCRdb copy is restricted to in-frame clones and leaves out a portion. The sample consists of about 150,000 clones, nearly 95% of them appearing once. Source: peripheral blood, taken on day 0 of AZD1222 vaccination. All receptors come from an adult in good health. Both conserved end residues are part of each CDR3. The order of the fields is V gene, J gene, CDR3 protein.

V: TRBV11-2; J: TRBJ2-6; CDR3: CASSLMGSGANVLTF
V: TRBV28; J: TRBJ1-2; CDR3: CASSSPAQGKKRF
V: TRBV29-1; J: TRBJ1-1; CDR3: CSVESRLTNTEAFF
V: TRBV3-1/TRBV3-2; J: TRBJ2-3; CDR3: CASSQAATDTQYF
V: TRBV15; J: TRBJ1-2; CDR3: CATSRDGYGYTF
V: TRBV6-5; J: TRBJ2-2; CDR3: CASRSTGELFF
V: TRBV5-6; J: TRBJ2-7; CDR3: CASSGTSDRETFYEQYF
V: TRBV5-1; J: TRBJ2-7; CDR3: CASSIDTSYEQYF
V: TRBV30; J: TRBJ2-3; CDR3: CAWSVPSTGDTQYF
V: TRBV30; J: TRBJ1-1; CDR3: CAWVLGTGRGEAFF
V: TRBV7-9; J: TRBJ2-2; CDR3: CASSLADTGELFF
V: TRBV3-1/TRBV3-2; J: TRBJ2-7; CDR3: CASSQSGGAHEQYF
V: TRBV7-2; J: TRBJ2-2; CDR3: CASSPQGLAGGLNTGELFF
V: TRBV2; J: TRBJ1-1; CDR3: CASTGNTEAFF
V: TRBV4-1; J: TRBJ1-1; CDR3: CASSQHLNGLNTEAFF
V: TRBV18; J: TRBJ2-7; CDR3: CASSTDRGVGEQYF
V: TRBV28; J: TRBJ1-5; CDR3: CASSFGRGSNQPQHF
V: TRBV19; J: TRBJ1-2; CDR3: CASTPAGEGGYTF
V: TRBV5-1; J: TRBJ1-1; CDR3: CASSLGQINTEAFF
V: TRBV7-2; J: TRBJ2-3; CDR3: CASSSRAGWNTDTQYF
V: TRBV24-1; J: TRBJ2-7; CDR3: CATSASDTFYEQYF
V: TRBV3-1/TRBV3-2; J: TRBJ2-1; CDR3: CASSYDRGGGREQFF
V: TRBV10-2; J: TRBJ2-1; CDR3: CASTGGDSSYNEQFF
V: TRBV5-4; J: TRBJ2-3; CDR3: CASSLDLAGGTDTQYF
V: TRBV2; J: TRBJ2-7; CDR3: CASREAYEQYF
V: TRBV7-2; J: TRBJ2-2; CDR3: CASSLAGRQNTGELFF
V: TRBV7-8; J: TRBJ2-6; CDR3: CASSFVSGSGANVLTF
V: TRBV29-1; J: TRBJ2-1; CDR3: CSVRQAEGEQFF